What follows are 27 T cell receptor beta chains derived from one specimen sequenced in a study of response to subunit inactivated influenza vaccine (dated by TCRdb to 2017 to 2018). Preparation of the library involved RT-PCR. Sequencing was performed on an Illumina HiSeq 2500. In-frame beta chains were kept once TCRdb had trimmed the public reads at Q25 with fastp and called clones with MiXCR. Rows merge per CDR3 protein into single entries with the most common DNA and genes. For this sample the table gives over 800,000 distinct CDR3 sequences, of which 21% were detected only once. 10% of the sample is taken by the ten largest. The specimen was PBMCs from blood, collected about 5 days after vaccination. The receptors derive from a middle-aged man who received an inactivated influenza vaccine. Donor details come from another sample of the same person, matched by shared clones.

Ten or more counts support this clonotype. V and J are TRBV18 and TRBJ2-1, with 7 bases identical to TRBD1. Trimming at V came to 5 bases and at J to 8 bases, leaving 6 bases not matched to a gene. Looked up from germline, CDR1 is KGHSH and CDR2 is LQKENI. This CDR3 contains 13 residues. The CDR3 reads CASSTRQGDEQFF. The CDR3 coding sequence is TGTGCCAGCTCAACTCGACAGGGCGATGAGCAGTTCTTC.

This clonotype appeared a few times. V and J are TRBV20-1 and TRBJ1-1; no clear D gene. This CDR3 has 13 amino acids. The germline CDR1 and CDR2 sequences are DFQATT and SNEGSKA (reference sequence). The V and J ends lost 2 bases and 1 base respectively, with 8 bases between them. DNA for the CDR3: TGCAGTGCTAGAAGACCAGAGAACACTGAAGCTTTCTTT. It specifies CSARRPENTEAFF.

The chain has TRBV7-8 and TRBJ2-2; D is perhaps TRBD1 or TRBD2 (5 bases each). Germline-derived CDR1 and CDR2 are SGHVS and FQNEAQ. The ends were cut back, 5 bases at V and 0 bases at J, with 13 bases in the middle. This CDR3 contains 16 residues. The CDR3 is CASSPRGDPNTGELFF. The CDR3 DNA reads TGTGCCAGCAGCCCCCGGGGCGACCCGAACACCGGGGAGCTGTTTTTT. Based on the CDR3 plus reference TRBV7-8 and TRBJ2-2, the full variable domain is GAGVSQSPRYKVAKRGQDVALRCDPISGHVSLFWYQQALGQGPEFLTYFQNEAQLDKSGLPSDRFFAERPEGSVSTLKIQRTQQEDSAVYLCASSPRGDPNTGELFFGEGSRLTVL.

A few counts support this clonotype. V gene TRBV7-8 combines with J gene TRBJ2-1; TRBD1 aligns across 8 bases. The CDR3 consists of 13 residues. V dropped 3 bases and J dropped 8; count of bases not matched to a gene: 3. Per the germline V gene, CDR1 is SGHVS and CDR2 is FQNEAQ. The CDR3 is CASSFETGDEQFF. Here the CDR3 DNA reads TGTGCCAGCAGCTTTGAGACAGGGGATGAGCAGTTCTTC.

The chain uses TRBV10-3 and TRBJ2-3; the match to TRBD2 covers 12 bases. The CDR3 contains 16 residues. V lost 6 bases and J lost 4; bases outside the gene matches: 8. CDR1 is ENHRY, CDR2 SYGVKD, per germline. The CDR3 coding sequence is TGTGCCATCAGCCTGACTAGCGGGAGCCTCTCAGATACGCAGTATTTT. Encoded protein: CAISLTSGSLSDTQYF.

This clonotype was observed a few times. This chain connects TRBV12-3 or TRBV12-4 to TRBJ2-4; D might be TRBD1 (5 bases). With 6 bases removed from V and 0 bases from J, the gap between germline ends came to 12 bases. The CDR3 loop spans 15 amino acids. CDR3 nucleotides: TGTGCCAGCAGCCGGATGGGGCTAGCCAAAAACATTCAGTACTTC. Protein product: CASSRMGLAKNIQYF.

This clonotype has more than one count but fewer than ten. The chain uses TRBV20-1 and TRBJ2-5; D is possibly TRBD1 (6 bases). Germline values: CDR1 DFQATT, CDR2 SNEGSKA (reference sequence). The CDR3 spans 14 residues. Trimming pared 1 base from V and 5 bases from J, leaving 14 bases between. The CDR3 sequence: CSARVGTSGETQYF. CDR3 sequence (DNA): TGCAGTGCTAGAGTGGGGACATCCGGGGAGACCCAGTACTTC.

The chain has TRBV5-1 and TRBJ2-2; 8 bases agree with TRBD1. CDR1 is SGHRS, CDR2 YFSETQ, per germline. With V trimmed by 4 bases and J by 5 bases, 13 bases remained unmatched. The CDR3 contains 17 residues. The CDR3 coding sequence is TGCGCCAGCAGCCCGGGACAGGTCAACCCCCGGACCGGGGAGCTGTTTTTT. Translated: CASSPGQVNPRTGELFF.

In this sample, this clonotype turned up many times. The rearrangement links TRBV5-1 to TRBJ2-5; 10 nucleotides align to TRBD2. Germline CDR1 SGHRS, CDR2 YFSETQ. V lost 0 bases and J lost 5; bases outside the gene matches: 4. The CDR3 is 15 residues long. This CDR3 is CASSLEGLAHETQYF. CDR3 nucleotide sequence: TGCGCCAGCAGCTTGGAGGGACTAGCGCACGAGACCCAGTACTTC.

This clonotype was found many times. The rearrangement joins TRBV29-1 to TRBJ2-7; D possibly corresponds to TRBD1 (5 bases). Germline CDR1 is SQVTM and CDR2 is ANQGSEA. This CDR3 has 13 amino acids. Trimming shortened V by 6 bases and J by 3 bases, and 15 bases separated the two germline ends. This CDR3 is CSVPGLGGYEQYF. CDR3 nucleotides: TGCAGCGTCCCAGGGTTAGGTGGCTACGAGCAGTACTTC.

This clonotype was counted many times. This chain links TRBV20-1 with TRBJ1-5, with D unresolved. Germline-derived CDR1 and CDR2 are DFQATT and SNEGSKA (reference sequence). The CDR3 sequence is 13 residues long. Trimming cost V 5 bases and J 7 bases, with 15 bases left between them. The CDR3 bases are TGCAGTGCTCGTGACACGGGCGAACAGCCCCAGCATTTT. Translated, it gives CSARDTGEQPQHF.

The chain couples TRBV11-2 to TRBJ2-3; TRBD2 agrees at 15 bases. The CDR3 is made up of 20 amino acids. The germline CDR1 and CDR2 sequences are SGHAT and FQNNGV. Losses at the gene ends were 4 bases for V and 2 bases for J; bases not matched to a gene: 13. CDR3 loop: CASSSFLGGLAGGNTDTQYF. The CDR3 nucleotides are TGTGCCAGCAGCTCCTTTTTGGGAGGACTAGCGGGGGGGAACACAGATACGCAGTATTTT.

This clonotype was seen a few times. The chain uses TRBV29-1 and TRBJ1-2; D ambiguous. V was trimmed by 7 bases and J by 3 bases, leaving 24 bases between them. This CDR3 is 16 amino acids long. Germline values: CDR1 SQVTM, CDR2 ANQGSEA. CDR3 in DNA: TGCAGCGCCCGACATCCCGCGGGATATCCCCACTATGGCTACACCTTC. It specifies CSARHPAGYPHYGYTF.

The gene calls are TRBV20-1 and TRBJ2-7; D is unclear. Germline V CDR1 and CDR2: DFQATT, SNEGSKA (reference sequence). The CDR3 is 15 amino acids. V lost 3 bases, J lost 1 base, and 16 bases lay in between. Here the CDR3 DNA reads TGCAGTGCTAGTTTGCTCTCTCGGCGGTCCTACGAGCAGTACTTC. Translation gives CSASLLSRRSYEQYF.

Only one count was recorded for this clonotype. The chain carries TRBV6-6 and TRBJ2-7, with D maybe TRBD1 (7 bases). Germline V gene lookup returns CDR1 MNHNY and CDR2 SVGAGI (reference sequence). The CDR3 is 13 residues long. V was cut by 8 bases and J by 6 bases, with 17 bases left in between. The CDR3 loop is CASGGGASVEQYF. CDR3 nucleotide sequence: TGTGCCAGCGGAGGGGGCGCATCCGTCGAGCAGTACTTC.

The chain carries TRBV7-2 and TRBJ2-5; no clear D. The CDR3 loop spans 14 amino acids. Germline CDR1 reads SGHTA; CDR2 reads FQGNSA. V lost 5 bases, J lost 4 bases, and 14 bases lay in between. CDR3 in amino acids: CASSSRIAGETQYF. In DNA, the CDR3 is TGTGCCAGCAGCAGCCGAATAGCCGGAGAGACCCAGTACTTC.

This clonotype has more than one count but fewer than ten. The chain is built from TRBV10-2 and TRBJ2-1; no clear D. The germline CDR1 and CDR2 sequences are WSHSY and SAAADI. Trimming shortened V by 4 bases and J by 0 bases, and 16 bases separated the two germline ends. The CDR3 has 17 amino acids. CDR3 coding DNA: TGCGCCAGCAGTGCTATGACTGCTCTGAGCTCCTACAATGAGCAGTTCTTC. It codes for CASSAMTALSSYNEQFF.

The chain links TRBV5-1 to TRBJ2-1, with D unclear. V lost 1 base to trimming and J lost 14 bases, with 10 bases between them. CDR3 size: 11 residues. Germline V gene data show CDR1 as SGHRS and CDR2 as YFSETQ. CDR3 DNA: TGCGCCAGCAGCTTGTTGGGGTCTGAGTTCTTC. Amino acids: CASSLLGSEFF.

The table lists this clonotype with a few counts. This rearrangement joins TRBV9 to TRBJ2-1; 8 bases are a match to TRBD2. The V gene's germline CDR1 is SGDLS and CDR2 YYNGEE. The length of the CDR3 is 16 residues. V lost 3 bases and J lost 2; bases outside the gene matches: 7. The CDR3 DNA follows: TGTGCCAGCAGCGGGGGACTTAGCGGGACCTACAATGAGCAGTTCTTC. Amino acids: CASSGGLSGTYNEQFF.

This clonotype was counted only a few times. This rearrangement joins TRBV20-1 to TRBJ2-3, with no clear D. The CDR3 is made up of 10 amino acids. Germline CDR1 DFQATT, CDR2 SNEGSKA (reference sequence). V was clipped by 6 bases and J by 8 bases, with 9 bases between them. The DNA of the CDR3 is TGCAGTGCCGAAAGATCTACGCAGTATTTT. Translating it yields CSAERSTQYF.

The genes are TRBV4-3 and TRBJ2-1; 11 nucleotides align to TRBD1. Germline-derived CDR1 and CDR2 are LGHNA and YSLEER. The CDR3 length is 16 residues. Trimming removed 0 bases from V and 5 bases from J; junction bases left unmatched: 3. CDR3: CASSQDGTGGHNEQFF. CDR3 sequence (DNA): TGCGCCAGCAGCCAAGATGGGACAGGGGGGCACAATGAGCAGTTCTTC.

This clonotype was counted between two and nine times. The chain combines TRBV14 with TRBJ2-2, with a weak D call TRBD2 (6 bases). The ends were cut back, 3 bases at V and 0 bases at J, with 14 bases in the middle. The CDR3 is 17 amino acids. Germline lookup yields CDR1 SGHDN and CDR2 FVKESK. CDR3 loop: CASSHRTLAPNTGELFF. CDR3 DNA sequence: TGTGCCAGCAGCCACCGGACCCTAGCGCCGAACACCGGGGAGCTGTTTTTT.

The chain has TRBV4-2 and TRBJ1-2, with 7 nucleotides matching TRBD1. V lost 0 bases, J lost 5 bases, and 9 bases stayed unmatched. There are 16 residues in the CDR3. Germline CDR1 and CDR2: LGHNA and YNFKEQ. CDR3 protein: CASSQDGTGQTYGYTF. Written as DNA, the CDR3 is TGTGCCAGCAGCCAAGATGGAACGGGACAGACGTATGGCTACACCTTC.

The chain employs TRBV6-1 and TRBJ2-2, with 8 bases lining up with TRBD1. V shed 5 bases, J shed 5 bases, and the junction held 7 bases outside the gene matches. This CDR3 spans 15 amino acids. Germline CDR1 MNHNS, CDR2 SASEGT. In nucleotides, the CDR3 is TGTGCCAGCAGTACGGACAGGGCTTCAACCGGGGAGCTGTTTTTT. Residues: CASSTDRASTGELFF.

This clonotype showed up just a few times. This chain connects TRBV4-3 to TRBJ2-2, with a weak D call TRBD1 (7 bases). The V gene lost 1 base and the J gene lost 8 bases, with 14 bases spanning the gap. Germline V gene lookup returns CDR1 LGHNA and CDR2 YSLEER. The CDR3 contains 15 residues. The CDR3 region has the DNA TGCGCCAGCAGCCAAGTCTTGACAGGGACTGGGGAGCTGTTTTTT. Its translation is CASSQVLTGTGELFF.

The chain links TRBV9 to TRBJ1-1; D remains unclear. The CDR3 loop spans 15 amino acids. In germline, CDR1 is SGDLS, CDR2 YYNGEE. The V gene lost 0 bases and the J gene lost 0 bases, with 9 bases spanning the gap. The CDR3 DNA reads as TGTGCCAGCAGCGTAGAACCGGGAATGAACACTGAAGCTTTCTTT. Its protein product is CASSVEPGMNTEAFF.

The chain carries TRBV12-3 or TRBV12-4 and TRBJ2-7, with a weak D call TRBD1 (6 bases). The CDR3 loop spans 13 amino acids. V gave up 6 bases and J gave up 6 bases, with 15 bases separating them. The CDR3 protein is CASSSYPGVEQYF. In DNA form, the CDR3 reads TGTGCCAGCAGCTCGTATCCAGGGGTCGAGCAGTACTTC.